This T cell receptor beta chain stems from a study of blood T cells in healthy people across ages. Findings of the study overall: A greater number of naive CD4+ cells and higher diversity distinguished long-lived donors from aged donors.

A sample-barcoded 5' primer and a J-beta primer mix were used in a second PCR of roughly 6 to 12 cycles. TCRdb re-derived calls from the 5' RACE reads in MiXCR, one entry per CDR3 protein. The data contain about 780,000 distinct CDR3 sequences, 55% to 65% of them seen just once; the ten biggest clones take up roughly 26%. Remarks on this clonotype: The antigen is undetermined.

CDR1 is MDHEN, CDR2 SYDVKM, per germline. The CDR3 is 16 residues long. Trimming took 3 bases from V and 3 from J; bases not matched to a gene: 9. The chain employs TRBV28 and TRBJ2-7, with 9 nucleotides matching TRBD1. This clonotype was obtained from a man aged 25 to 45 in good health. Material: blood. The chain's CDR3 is CASSLGTGFPGYEQYF. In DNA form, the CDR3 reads TGTGCCAGCAGTTTGGGGACAGGGTTCCCAGGCTACGAGCAGTACTTC.